This is a list of T cell receptor beta chains from one sample in a study of CD8 T cells in ankylosing spondylitis. TCRdb independently ran MiXCR on the 5' RACE reads; one entry per CDR3 protein. The sample has tens of thousands of distinct CDR3 sequences, 6% seen once. Input material: blood, either unsorted or a sorted T cell fraction (not recorded which). The receptors shown here come from a male donor with ankylosing spondylitis or in good health (not recorded which). CDR3s include the opening cysteine and the closing phenylalanine or tryptophan. A D gene is named only where the DNA matches it firmly. Clone size is not always given. Where it is, it says once, few, many or a class for expanded clones.

>many|TRBJ2-1|TRBV5-1|TRBD2
CASSPPEREVYNEQFF
TGCGCCAGCAGCCCCCCTGAGCGGGAGGTTTACAATGAGCAGTTCTTC
>many|TRBJ2-3|TRBV7-2|TRBD2
CASSFGSIAGGWNTQYF
TGTGCCAGCAGCTTCGGGTCGATAGCGGGAGGGTGGAATACGCAGTATTTT
>many|TRBJ2-5|TRBV6-6|.
CASSYVVAETQYF
TGTGCCAGCAGTTACGTGGTAGCGGAGACCCAGTACTTC
>many|TRBJ2-1|TRBV7-8|TRBD2
CASSQPFSGSPYNEQFF
TGTGCCAGCAGCCAACCCTTTAGCGGGAGCCCCTACAATGAGCAGTTCTTC
>many|TRBJ1-5|TRBV20-1|.
CSAGGWGWNQPQHF
TGCAGTGCCGGGGGGTGGGGATGGAATCAGCCCCAGCATTTT
>many|TRBJ2-3|TRBV5-1|.
CASSLDTGVDTQYF
TGCGCCAGCAGCTTGGACACCGGGGTGGATACGCAGTATTTT
>many|TRBJ2-1|TRBV5-1|.
CASSLIASYNEQFF
TGCGCCAGCAGCTTGATTGCCTCCTACAATGAGCAGTTCTTC
>many|TRBJ1-1|TRBV29-1|.
CSVDTKIGTEAFF
TGCAGCGTTGATACTAAGATAGGCACTGAAGCTTTCTTT
>many|TRBJ2-3|TRBV5-5|.
CASSFLRDTDTQYF
TGTGCCAGCAGCTTCCTACGGGATACAGATACGCAGTATTTT
>many|TRBJ2-7|TRBV5-1|.
CASSLGQVPGSEQYF
TGCGCCAGCAGCTTGGGTCAGGTCCCTGGATCCGAGCAGTACTTC
>many|TRBJ2-7|TRBV28|TRBD2
CASSTTLWGGAYEQYF
TGTGCCAGCAGCACCACTTTATGGGGGGGAGCCTACGAGCAGTACTTC
>many|TRBJ1-1|TRBV7-6|.
CASSSQGGVTGAMNTEAFF
TGTGCCAGCAGCTCCCAGGGCGGGGTGACAGGTGCCATGAACACTGAAGCTTTCTTT
>.|TRBJ1-1|TRBV9|.
CASSARIDGAALF
TGTGCCAGCAGCGCCCGAATCGACGGTGCAGCTCTCTTT
>many|TRBJ2-5|TRBV29-1|.
CSVVHAGETQYF
TGCAGCGTTGTTCACGCAGGGGAGACCCAGTACTTC
>many|TRBJ2-2|TRBV5-1|.
CASSLDRELFF
TGCGCCAGCAGCTTGGACCGCGAGCTGTTTTTT
>many|TRBJ1-2|TRBV6-2/TRBV6-3|TRBD1
CASSHTGDYGYTF
TGTGCCAGCAGCCACACAGGGGACTATGGCTACACCTTC